The 16 T cell receptor beta chains below come from one sample, sequenced in a study of T-cell reconstitution after alpha-beta-depleted transplantation in children. Using unique molecular identifiers, the investigators prepared the TCRbeta library. Via MiXCR, TCRdb re-called the PCR reads, giving one row per CDR3 protein. The profile shows around 16,000 distinct CDR3 sequences, 5.1% of them singletons. This sample comprised PBMCs, obtained before TCRalphabeta/CD19-depleted stem cell transplant. These receptors were taken from a boy younger than 18 with acute lymphoblastic leukemia, due to receive a stem cell transplant.

This clonotype showed up many times. The chain carries TRBV7-8 and TRBJ2-3; TRBD2 matches at 11 bases. The CDR3 spans 16 residues. Germline loops: CDR1 SGHVS, CDR2 FQNEAQ. V was clipped by 5 bases and J by 6 bases; unmatched bases: 10. CDR3 residues: CASSPPTSGSLDTQYF. The CDR3 coding sequence is TGTGCCAGCAGCCCCCCCACTAGCGGGAGTTTGGATACGCAGTATTTT.

This clonotype was counted at least ten times. A junction boundary mismatches the germline segment, possibly from a read error. The genes are TRBV4-3 and TRBJ2-1; D tentatively reads TRBD1 or TRBD2 (5 bases each). The length of the CDR3 is 15 residues. Germline V CDR1 and CDR2: LGHNA, YSLEER. The CDR3, as DNA: TGCGTCAGCAGCCAAGATAGGGGACCTACCAATGAGCAGTTCTTC. Amino acid sequence: CVSSQDRGPTNEQFF.

This clonotype is labeled medium-sized (0.01 to 0.1%). The rearrangement uses TRBV7-9 and TRBJ2-5; no reliable D call. The CDR3 covers 12 residues. Trimming took 5 bases from V and 7 from J, leaving 11 bases between them. Looked up from germline, CDR1 is SEHNR and CDR2 is FQNEAQ (reference sequence). The DNA for the CDR3 is TGTGCCAGCAGCCCAGAGGAGAGGACCCAGTACTTC. This gives the protein CASSPEERTQYF.

This clonotype is categorized as medium-sized. CDR3 nucleotides: TGCAGCGTTAGCGAGTACAATGAGCAGTTCTTC. It encodes CSVSEYNEQFF. V and J are TRBV29-1 and TRBJ2-1; D is uncertain. The CDR3 covers 11 residues. Trimming pared 5 bases from V and 4 bases from J, leaving 6 bases between. Per the germline V gene, CDR1 is SQVTM and CDR2 is ANQGSEA.

This clonotype has ten or more counts. This rearrangement joins TRBV24-1 to TRBJ2-2; no definite D call. This CDR3 is 14 amino acids long. Germline V gene sequence: CDR1 KGHDR, CDR2 SFDVKD. V was shortened by 1 base and J by 3 bases, with 5 bases between the two germline ends. In DNA, the CDR3 is TGTGCCACCAGTGATTTAACAGACACCGGGGAGCTGTTTTTT. Protein sequence: CATSDLTDTGELFF.

This clonotype has a handful of counts. This sequence joins TRBV19 and TRBJ1-4; a weak D match, TRBD1 (6 bases). Per germline, CDR1 LNHDA and CDR2 SQIVND (reference sequence). Trimming took off 5 bases at V and 14 bases at J, with 12 bases between the two ends. The CDR3 spans 11 residues. This chain's CDR3 is CASSHGTSLFF. CDR3 sequence (DNA): TGTGCCAGTAGTCACGGGACAAGTCTGTTTTTT.

This clonotype was seen many times. The chain carries TRBV7-2 and TRBJ1-2, with D perhaps TRBD1 (6 bases). The V end lost 4 bases, the J end lost 4 bases, and 19 bases lay between the germline ends. The germline CDR1 and CDR2 sequences are SGHTA and FQGNSA. CDR3 length equals 16 residues. The CDR3 here is CASSWQGTRDGYGYTF. CDR3 DNA: TGTGCCAGCAGCTGGCAGGGGACGCGTGACGGCTATGGCTACACCTTC.

V is TRBV9 and J is TRBJ1-1; no reliable D call. The germline gives CDR1 SGDLS, CDR2 YYNGEE. This CDR3 is built from 12 residues. The CDR3 spells CASGSKNTEAFF. CDR3 bases: TGTGCAAGCGGCAGCAAGAACACTGAAGCTTTCTTT.

This clonotype came up many times. The CDR3 protein is CSGRKRTGFNTEAFF. CDR3 nucleotide sequence: TGCAGCGGGCGGAAAAGGACAGGGTTCAACACTGAAGCTTTCTTT. The V and J genes are TRBV29-1 and TRBJ1-1; TRBD1 matches at 8 bases. Germline CDR1 reads SQVTM; CDR2 reads ANQGSEA. The V and J ends lost 7 bases and 2 bases, in that order; junction bases with no gene match: 12. This CDR3 spans 15 amino acids.

This clonotype was observed at least ten times. The chain combines TRBV12-3 or TRBV12-4 with TRBJ1-1, with D possibly TRBD1 on 6 matching bases. V lost 6 bases, J lost 0 bases, and 17 bases lay in between. This CDR3 is built from 16 residues. The CDR3 reads CASSRGGTRMNTEAFF. The CDR3 nucleotides read TGTGCCAGCAGCCGGGGGGGCACCCGCATGAACACTGAAGCTTTCTTT.

Ten or more counts support this clonotype. The gene calls are TRBV7-9 and TRBJ1-1; no clear D. The germline V gene has CDR1 SEHNR and CDR2 FQNEAQ (reference sequence). V shed 3 bases and J shed 1 base, with 9 bases lying between them. The CDR3 is 14 residues long. CDR3 coding DNA: TGTGCCAGCAGCTTTTTAATGGAGAACACTGAAGCTTTCTTT. It codes for CASSFLMENTEAFF.

This clonotype was seen many times. J is TRBJ2-1 and V is TRBV6-1; tentatively, D is TRBD1 (6 bases). Germline assignment: CDR1 MNHNS and CDR2 SASEGT. The CDR3 is 15 residues long. V was cut by 5 bases and J by 3 bases, with 14 bases left in between. The CDR3 DNA reads as TGTGCCAGCAGTAAACAGGGTAAGGGCTACAATGAGCAGTTCTTC. This gives the protein CASSKQGKGYNEQFF.

At least ten counts were recorded for this clonotype. This chain joins TRBV12-3 or TRBV12-4 and TRBJ2-1; the match to TRBD2 covers 9 bases. The V gene end was trimmed by 6 bases and the J gene end by 4 bases; junction bases not matched to a gene: 10. This CDR3 spans 16 amino acids. CDR3 coding DNA: TGTGCCAGCAGATCGGGACAGCGGGAGGTTTACAATGAGCAGTTCTTC. As protein: CASRSGQREVYNEQFF.

In this sample, this clonotype turned up many times. The gene calls are TRBV11-1 and TRBJ1-1; 7 nucleotides align to TRBD1. The junction had 4 bases not matched to a gene; V was cut back by 3 bases and J by 6 bases. The germline V gene has CDR1 SGHAT and CDR2 FQDESV (reference sequence). The CDR3 totals 13 residues. The DNA for the CDR3 is TGTGCCAGCAGCTTCAGGGGGAAGGCTGAAGCTTTCTTT. Its translation: CASSFRGKAEAFF.

This clonotype was counted ten times or more. A read error may explain this, as a much larger clone is one base away. This rearrangement joins TRBV6-2 or TRBV6-3 to TRBJ2-7; 8 bases match TRBD1. Looked up from germline, CDR1 is MNHEY and CDR2 is SVGEGT. Losses at the gene ends were 6 bases for V and 3 bases for J; bases not matched to a gene: 7. CDR3 size: 14 residues. In DNA, the CDR3 is TGTGCCAGCAGGACCGTGACAGGGGACTACGAGCAGTACTTC. Translated: CASRTVTGDYEQYF.

In this sample, this clonotype turned up many times. The chain uses TRBV12-3 or TRBV12-4 and TRBJ1-4, with D uncertain. With 6 bases removed from V and 8 bases from J, the gap between germline ends came to 10 bases. The CDR3 covers 12 residues. CDR3 sequence (DNA): TGTGCCAGCAGGAGGGTCGGCGAAAAACTGTTTTTT. Its translation is CASRRVGEKLFF.